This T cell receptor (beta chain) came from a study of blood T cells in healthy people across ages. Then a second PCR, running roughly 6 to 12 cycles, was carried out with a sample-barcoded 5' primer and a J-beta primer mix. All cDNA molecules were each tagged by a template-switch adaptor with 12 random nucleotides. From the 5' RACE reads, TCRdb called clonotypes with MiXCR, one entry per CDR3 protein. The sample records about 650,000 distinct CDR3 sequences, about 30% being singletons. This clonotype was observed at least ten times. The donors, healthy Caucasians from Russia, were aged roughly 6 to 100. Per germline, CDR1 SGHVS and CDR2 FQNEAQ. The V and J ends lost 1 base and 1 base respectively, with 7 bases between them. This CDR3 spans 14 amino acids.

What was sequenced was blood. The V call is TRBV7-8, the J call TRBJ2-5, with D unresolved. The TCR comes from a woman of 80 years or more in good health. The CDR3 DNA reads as TGTGCCAGCAGCTTAGGCAGGACCCAAGAGACCCAGTACTTC. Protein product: CASSLGRTQETQYF. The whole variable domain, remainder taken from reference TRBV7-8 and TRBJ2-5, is GAGVSQSPRYKVAKRGQDVALRCDPISGHVSLFWYQQALGQGPEFLTYFQNEAQLDKSGLPSDRFFAERPEGSVSTLKIQRTQQEDSAVYLCASSLGRTQETQYFGPGTRLLVL.